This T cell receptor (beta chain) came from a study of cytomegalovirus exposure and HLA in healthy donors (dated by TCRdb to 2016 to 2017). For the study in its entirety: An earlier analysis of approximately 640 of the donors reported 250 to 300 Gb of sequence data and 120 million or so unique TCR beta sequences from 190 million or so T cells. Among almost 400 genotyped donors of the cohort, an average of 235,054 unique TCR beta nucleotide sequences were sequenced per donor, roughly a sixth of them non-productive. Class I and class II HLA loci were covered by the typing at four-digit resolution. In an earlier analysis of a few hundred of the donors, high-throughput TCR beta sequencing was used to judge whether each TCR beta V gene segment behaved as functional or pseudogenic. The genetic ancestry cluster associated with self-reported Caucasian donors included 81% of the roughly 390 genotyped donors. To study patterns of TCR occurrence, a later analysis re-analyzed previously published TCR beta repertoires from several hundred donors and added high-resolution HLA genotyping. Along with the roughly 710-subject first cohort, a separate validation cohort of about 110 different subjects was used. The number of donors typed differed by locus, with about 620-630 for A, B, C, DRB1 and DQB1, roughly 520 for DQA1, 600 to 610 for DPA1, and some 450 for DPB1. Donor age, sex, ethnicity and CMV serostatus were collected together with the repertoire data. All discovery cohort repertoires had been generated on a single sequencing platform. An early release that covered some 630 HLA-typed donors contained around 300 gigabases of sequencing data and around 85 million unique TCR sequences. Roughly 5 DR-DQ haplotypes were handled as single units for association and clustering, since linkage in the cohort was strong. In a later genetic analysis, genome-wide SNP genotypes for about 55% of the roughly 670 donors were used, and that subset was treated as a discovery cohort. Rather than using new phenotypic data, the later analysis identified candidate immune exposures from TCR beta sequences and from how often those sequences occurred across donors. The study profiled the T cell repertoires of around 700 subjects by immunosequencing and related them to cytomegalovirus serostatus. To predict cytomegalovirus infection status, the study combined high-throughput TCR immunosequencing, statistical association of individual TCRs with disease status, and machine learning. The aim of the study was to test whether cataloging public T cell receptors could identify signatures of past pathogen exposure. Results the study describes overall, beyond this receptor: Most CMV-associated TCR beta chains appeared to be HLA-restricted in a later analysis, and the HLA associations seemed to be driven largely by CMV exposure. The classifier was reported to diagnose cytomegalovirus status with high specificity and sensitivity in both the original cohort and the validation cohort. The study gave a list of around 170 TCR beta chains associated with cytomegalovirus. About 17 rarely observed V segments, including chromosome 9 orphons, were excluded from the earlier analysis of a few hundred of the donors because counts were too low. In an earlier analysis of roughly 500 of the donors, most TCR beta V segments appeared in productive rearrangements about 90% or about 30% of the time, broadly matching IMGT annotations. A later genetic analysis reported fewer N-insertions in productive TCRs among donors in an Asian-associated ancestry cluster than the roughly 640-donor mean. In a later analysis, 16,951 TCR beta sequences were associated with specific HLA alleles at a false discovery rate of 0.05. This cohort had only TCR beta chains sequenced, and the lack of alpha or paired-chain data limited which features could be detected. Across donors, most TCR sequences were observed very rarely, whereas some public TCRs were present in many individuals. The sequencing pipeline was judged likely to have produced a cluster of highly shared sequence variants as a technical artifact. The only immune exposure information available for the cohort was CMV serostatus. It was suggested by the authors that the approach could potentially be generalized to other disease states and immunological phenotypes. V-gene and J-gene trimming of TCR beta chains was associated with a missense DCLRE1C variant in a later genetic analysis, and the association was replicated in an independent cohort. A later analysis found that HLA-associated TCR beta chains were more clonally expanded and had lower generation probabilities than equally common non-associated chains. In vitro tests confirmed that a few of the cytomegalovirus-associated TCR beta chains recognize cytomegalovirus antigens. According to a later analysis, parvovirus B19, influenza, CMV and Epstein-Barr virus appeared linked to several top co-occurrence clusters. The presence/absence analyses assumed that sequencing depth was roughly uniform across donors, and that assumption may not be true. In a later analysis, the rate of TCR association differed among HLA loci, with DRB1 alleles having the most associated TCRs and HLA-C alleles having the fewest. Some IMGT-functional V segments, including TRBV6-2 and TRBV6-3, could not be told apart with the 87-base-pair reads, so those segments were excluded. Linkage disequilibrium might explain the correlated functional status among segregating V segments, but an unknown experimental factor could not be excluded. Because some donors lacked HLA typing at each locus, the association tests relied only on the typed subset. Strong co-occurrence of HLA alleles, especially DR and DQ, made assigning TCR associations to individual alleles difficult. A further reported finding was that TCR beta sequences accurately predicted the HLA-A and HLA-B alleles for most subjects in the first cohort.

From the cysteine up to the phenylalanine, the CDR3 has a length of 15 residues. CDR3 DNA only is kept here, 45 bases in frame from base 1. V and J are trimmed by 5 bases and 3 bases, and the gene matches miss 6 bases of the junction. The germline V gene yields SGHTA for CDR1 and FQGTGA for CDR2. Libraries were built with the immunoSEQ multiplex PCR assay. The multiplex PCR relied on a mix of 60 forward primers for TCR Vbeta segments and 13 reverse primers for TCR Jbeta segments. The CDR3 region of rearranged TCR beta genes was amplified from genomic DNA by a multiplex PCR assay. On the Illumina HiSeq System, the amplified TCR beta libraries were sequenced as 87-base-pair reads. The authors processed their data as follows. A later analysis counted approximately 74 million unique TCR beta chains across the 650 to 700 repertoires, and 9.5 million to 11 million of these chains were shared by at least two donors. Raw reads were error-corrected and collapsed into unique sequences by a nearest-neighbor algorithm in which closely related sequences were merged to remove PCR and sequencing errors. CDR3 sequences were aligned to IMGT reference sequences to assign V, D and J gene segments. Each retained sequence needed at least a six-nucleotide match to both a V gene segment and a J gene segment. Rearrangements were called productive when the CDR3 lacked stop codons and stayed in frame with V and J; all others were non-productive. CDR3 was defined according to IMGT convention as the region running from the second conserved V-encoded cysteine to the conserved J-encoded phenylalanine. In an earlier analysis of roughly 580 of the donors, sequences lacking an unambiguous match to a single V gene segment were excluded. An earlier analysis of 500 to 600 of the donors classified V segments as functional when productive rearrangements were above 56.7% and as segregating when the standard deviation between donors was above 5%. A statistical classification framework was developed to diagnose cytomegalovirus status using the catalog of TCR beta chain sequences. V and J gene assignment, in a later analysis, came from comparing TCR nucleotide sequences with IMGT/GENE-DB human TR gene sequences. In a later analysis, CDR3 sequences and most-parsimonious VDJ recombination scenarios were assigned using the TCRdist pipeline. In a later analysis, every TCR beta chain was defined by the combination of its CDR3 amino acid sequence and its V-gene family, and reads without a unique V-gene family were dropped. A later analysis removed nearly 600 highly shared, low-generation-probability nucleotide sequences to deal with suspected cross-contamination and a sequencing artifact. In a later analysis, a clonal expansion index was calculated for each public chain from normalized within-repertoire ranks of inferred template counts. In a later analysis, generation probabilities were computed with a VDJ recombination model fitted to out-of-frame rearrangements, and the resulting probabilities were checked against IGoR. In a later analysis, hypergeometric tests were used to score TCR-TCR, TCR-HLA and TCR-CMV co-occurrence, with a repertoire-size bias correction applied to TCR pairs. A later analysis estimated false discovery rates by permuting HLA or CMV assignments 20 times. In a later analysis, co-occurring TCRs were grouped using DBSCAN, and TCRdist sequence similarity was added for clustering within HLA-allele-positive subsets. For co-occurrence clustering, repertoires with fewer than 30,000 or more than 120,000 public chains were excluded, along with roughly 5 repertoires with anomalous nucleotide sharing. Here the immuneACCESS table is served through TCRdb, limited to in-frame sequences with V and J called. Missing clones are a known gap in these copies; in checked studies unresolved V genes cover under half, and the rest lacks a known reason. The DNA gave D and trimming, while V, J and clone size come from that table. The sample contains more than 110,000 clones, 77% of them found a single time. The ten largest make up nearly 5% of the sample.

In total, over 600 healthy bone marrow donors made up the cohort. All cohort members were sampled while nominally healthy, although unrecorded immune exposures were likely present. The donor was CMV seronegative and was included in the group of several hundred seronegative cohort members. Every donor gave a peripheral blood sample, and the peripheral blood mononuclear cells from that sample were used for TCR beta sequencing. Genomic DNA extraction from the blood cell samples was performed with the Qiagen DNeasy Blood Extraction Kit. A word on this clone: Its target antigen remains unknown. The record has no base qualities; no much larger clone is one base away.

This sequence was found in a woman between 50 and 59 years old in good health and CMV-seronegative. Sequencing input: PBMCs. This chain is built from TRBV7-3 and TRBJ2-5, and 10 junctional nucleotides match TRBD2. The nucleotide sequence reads TGTGCCAGCAGCCAAACCGGGACTAGCGAAGAGACCCAGTACTTC. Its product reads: CASSQTGTSEETQYF.